These T cell receptor beta chains were read from a single sample in a study of T cells in Graves' hyperthyroidism and ophthalmopathy. TCRdb called the multiplex PCR reads again in MiXCR, with one record for every CDR3 protein. The sample consists of around 540,000 distinct CDR3 sequences, roughly a sixth of them appearing once. The sequencing sample was made of blood. These receptors all come from a young woman with Graves' ophthalmopathy. The CDR3 runs from the conserved cysteine through the conserved F or W. Each record gives: D gene, J gene, V gene, clone size, CDR3 DNA, CDR3 protein. The D gene is left open where the match is weak. Size is stated for part of the rows, as once, few or many counts, or as a class when the clone is expanded.

>NA|TRBJ1-2|TRBV28|NA
TGTGCCAGCAGTCGGGGAGTGCTTAACTATGGCTACACCTTC
CASSRGVLNYGYTF
>NA|TRBJ2-1|TRBV7-9|many
TGTGCCAGCATCCCCGAGCCGGGAGATGAGCAGTTCTTC
CASIPEPGDEQFF
>NA|TRBJ1-4|TRBV15|NA
TGTGCCACCAGGAGACAGCAAAATGAAAAACTGTTTTTT
CATRRQQNEKLFF
>NA|TRBJ2-6|TRBV12-3/TRBV12-4|many
TGTGCCAGCAGTTTGGACCCACCGGGGGGGGCCAACGTCCTGACTTTC
CASSLDPPGGANVLTF
>TRBD1|TRBJ2-7|TRBV7-2|many
TGTGCCAGCAGTCGGGACAGGGGGACCTACGAGCAGTACTTC
CASSRDRGTYEQYF
>TRBD2|TRBJ2-7|TRBV12-3/TRBV12-4|many
TGTGCCAGCCAAAGCGGGAGGGCTTCCTACGAGCAGTACTTC
CASQSGRASYEQYF
>TRBD2|TRBJ2-1|TRBV7-3|few
TGTGCCAGCAGCCTGAATCCGACTAGCGGCTTCCAGTTCTTC
CASSLNPTSGFQFF
>TRBD1|TRBJ2-4|TRBV19|few
TGTGCTGCGGGACAGGGGGCGAAAAACATTCAGTACTTC
CAAGQGAKNIQYF
>TRBD1|TRBJ1-1|TRBV30|many
TGTGCCTCCTCACCCTCCGACAGGGTGAACACTGAAGCTTTCTTT
CASSPSDRVNTEAFF
>NA|TRBJ2-3|TRBV2|many
TGTGCCAGCTCTGACGAGACTAGCACAGATACGCAGTATTTT
CASSDETSTDTQYF
>NA|TRBJ2-1|TRBV12-3/TRBV12-4|few
TGTGCCAGCAGTCCTACGGGACTTGGGGCCTACAATGAGCAGTTCTTC
CASSPTGLGAYNEQFF